A single sample is the source of the 3 T cell receptor beta chains below, sequenced in a study of T cell repertoires and Cas9 in healthy adults. Data came from immunoSEQ multiplex PCR; TCRdb stores just in-frame clones and leaves some out. This sample carries 20,000 to 25,000 clones, roughly nine tenths of them seen once, and the ten largest clones take around 0.71%. The specimen sequenced was CD4+ effector T cells (CD127+, CD25-, CD137-, CD154-) from PBMCs; culture status not recorded. All receptors come from a human donor in good health.

The V and J genes are TRBV29-1 and TRBJ1-5, with 8 bases aligning to TRBD1. V dropped 5 bases and J dropped 6; count of bases not matched to a gene: 9. Germline lookup yields CDR1 SQVTM and CDR2 ANQGSEA. This CDR3 is built from 14 residues. The CDR3 sequence is CSVLDRGVGQPQHF. As DNA, the CDR3 is TGCAGCGTTCTCGACAGGGGTGTAGGTCAGCCCCAGCATTTT.

The J gene is TRBJ2-2, the V gene TRBV10-3, with 8 bases identical to TRBD1. CDR1 and CDR2 (germline): ENHRY, SYGVKD. Trimming cost V 8 bases and J 4 bases; bases outside gene matches: 9. This CDR3 has 15 amino acids. The CDR3 DNA reads as TGTGCCATCGCAGGGGGACAGGCGCCCACCGGGGAGCTGTTTTTT. This gives the protein CAIAGGQAPTGELFF.

This chain connects TRBV19 to TRBJ1-5; weak D call: TRBD1 (5 bases). This CDR3 region has 12 residues. CDR1 is LNHDA and CDR2 is SQIVND in the germline V gene (reference sequence). The V end lost 5 bases, the J end lost 9 bases, and 11 bases lay between the germline ends. CDR3 loop: CASSQGLSPQHF. The CDR3 nucleotides read TGTGCCAGTAGTCAGGGTTTGTCGCCCCAGCATTTT.